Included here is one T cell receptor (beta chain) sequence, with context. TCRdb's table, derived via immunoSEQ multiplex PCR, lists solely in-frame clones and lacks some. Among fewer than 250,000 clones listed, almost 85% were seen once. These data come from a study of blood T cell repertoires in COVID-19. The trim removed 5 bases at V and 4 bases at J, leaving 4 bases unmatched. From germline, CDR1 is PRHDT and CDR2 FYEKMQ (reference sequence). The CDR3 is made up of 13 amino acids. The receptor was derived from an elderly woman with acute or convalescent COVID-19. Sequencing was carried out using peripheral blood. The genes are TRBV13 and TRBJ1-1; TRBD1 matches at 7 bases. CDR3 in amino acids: CASSLYRGTEAFF. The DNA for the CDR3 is TGTGCCAGCAGCCTATACAGGGGCACTGAAGCTTTCTTT.